This T cell receptor beta chain was obtained from a study of post-analysis software for immune sequencing data. Study findings and constraints: There was significantly lower normalized Chao1 diversity in multiple sclerosis patients than in controls. Among roughly five TRBV segments more frequent in patients than controls were TRBV5-6, TRBV5-1 and TRBV20-1.

TCR beta cDNA libraries included unique molecular identifiers. TCRdb re-analysed the PCR reads in MiXCR, keeping a single row per CDR3 protein. The sample consists of under 650,000 distinct CDR3 sequences, around 40% of them appearing once. In germline, CDR1 is MGHRA, CDR2 YSYEKL. There are 13 residues in the CDR3. J was trimmed by 8 bases and V by 0 bases; bases with no gene match: 2. About this clonotype: Its matching antigen is unknown.

The chain recombines TRBV4-1 with TRBJ2-3; 7 nucleotides line up with TRBD2. The specimen was blood. The TCR was taken from a girl between 10 and 17 years old with multiple sclerosis. The CDR3 coding sequence is TGCGCCAGCAGCCAAGATCCGGGAGGTACGCAGTATTTT. This codes for CASSQDPGGTQYF.